This TCR beta chain emerged from a study of PD-1 blockade in classical Hodgkin lymphoma. This CDR3 is 14 amino acids long. With 2 bases clipped from V and 5 bases from J, the junction kept 1 base outside the gene matches. Per the germline V gene, CDR1 is SGDLS and CDR2 is YYNGEE. Study observations and caveats: What caused the repertoire differences, perhaps disease activity or prior therapy, remains undefined. By C4D1, CD4+ diversity increased significantly, especially in complete responders. Reports described newly diagnosed patients as having lower baseline TCR diversity than healthy donors.

Profiling relied on immunoSEQ multiplex PCR, and the TCRdb table lists in-frame clones only, not all of them. The data show 31,000 or so clones, approximately 70% seen once. A word on this clone: The antigen remains undetermined.

Relapse was seen in all patients after autologous stem cell transplantation, and brentuximab vedotin exposure was variable. Patients' outcomes at their best amounted to complete response, partial response or progressive disease. The chain employs TRBV9 and TRBJ2-3; 11 nucleotides agree with TRBD2. The sample consisted of peripheral blood mononuclear cells (PBMCs), taken before the second cycle of nivolumab. This sequence was found in a human donor with classical Hodgkin lymphoma. The CDR3 nucleotides read TGTGCCAGCAGCGTTAGCGGGGGGGGAGATACGCAGTATTTT. Amino acid sequence: CASSVSGGGDTQYF.